One sample yielded the 19 T cell receptor beta chains listed below, sequenced in a study of CD8 T cells in ankylosing spondylitis. TCRdb called the 5' RACE reads again in MiXCR, with one record for every CDR3 protein. The table includes just under 95,000 distinct CDR3 sequences, around 9.4% detected once. Sequenced sample: blood, either unsorted or a sorted T cell fraction (not recorded which). The receptor set was obtained from a male donor with ankylosing spondylitis or in good health (not recorded which).

A note on this clonotype: Sequence at one end of the junction differs from germline and may be a read error. The chain carries TRBV18 and TRBJ2-7; D unresolved. The germline V gene has CDR1 KGHSH and CDR2 LQKENI. CDR3 length: 16 residues. CDR3 protein: CTSSPRSNTDSYEQYF. Here the CDR3 DNA reads TGTACCAGCTCACCCCGATCAAACACGGACTCCTACGAGCAGTACTTC.

The table lists this clonotype with a few counts. V and J are TRBV7-2 and TRBJ2-3; 9 bases fit TRBD2. The germline V gene has CDR1 SGHTA and CDR2 FQGNSA. J gave up 4 bases and V 1 base, and 6 bases lay outside the gene matches. The CDR3 runs 16 residues. CDR3 sequence reads: CASSLVVAGESDTQYF. CDR3 nucleotide sequence: TGTGCCAGCAGCTTAGTGGTAGCGGGGGAGTCAGATACGCAGTATTTT. The whole variable domain, filled in from reference TRBV7-2 and TRBJ2-3, reads GAGVSQSPSNKVTEKGKDVELRCDPISGHTALYWYRQSLGQGLEFLIYFQGNSAPDKSGLPSDRFSAERTGGSVSTLTIQRTQQEDSAVYLCASSLVVAGESDTQYFGPGTRLTVL.

This clonotype was seen many times. The chain combines TRBV28 with TRBJ1-3, with D unresolved. CDR1 is MDHEN, CDR2 SYDVKM, per germline. The CDR3 length is 15 residues. V lost 2 bases and J 0 bases, leaving 8 bases between the germline ends. The CDR3, as DNA: TGTGCCAGCAGTTTAGTGAGGTTCTCTGGAAACACCATATATTTT. Translation: CASSLVRFSGNTIYF.

This clonotype was detected many times. The rearrangement joins TRBV7-6 to TRBJ1-2; 8 bases fit TRBD1. Germline-derived CDR1 and CDR2 are SGHVS and FNYEAQ. The junction had 19 bases not matched to a gene; V was cut back by 5 bases and J by 2 bases. The length of the CDR3 is 19 residues. CDR3 amino acids: CASSGKTGEHREANYGYTF. In DNA, the CDR3 is TGTGCCAGCAGCGGGAAGACAGGGGAACATCGTGAAGCCAACTATGGCTACACCTTC.

This clonotype was seen repeatedly, ten times or more. The chain is built from TRBV2 and TRBJ2-7; weak D call: TRBD1 (5 bases). Germline V gene lookup returns CDR1 SNHLY and CDR2 FYNNEI. V lost 4 bases and J 9 bases, leaving 16 bases between the germline ends. The length of the CDR3 is 13 residues. For the CDR3, the DNA is TGTGCCAGCAGTGCTAGACAGATAACAGGGCAGTACTTC. It specifies CASSARQITGQYF.

This clonotype was recorded many times. V is TRBV5-1 and J is TRBJ1-6; tentative D call: TRBD1 (5 bases). The germline CDR1 and CDR2 sequences are SGHRS and YFSETQ. Trimming pared 0 bases from V and 7 bases from J, leaving 14 bases between. This CDR3 comprises 16 residues. CDR3 DNA sequence: TGCGCCAGCAGCTTGGATGGGGGATTTGGCAATTCACCCCTCCACTTT. It codes for CASSLDGGFGNSPLHF.

This sequence joins TRBV7-9 and TRBJ2-1; unclear D gene. Germline V lookup: CDR1 SEHNR, CDR2 FQNEAQ (reference sequence). The CDR3 spans 15 residues. The V and J ends lost 1 base and 6 bases respectively, with 13 bases between them. CDR3 sequence: CASSLVSPLGNEQFF. The CDR3 bases are TGTGCCAGCAGCTTAGTTTCCCCGTTAGGCAATGAGCAGTTCTTC.

This clonotype was recorded at least ten times. V and J are TRBV29-1 and TRBJ1-2, with 7 positions matching TRBD1. The CDR3 is 14 residues long. V dropped 0 bases and J dropped 4; count of bases not matched to a gene: 5. Germline V gene sequence: CDR1 SQVTM, CDR2 ANQGSEA. The DNA of the CDR3 is TGCAGCGTTGAAGATCTGAGGGACAGCTATGGCTACACCTTC. Amino acid sequence: CSVEDLRDSYGYTF.

The table lists this clonotype with many counts. V gene TRBV6-5 combines with J gene TRBJ2-1; D possibly uses TRBD1 or TRBD2 (5 bases each). The V gene's germline CDR1 is MNHEY and CDR2 SVGAGI. V was pared by 4 bases and J by 0 bases, with 7 bases between. The CDR3 is 14 amino acids. CDR3: CASSSGTSYNEQFF. CDR3 coding DNA: TGTGCCAGCAGTTCCGGGACCTCCTACAATGAGCAGTTCTTC.

This clonotype was recorded at least ten times. As DNA, the CDR3 is TGTGCCATCAGTGAGTCCGGGAAGGGGGCAGGTCAGCCCCAGCATTTT. Translating it yields CAISESGKGAGQPQHF. The chain recombines TRBV10-3 with TRBJ1-5; 7 nucleotides agree with TRBD1. The CDR3 has 16 residues. J gave up 6 bases and V 0 bases, and 8 bases lay outside the gene matches. Germline values: CDR1 ENHRY, CDR2 SYGVKD.

This clonotype was detected ten times or more. J is TRBJ2-3 and V is TRBV7-9, with no clear D. The germline V and J ends were trimmed by 4 bases and 7 bases, with 12 bases remaining between them. CDR1 and CDR2 from the germline V gene are SEHNR and FQNEAQ (reference sequence). The CDR3 extends over 13 amino acids. CDR3 sequence (DNA): TGTGCCAGCAGCTCCCTCCTAGATCATACGCAGTATTTT. Amino acid sequence: CASSSLLDHTQYF.

The J gene is TRBJ2-3, the V gene TRBV29-1; 8 bases align to TRBD2. Germline trimming cut 3 bases from V and 5 bases from J; bases unmatched to any gene: 4. The germline CDR1 and CDR2 sequences are SQVTM and ANQGSEA. CDR3 length: 13 amino acids. This CDR3 reads CSVDGGAGDTQYF. CDR3 in DNA: TGCAGCGTTGACGGGGGGGCAGGAGATACGCAGTATTTT.

This clonotype was picked up a small number of times. The chain uses TRBV5-1 and TRBJ2-1; TRBD2 agrees at 10 bases. J was trimmed by 3 bases and V by 0 bases; bases with no gene match: 3. CDR1 is SGHRS and CDR2 is YFSETQ in the germline V gene. The CDR3 has 16 amino acids. CDR3 in amino acids: CASSLAASGGYNEQFF. As DNA, the CDR3 is TGCGCCAGCAGCTTGGCCGCTAGCGGGGGCTACAATGAGCAGTTCTTC. Together with reference TRBV5-1 and TRBJ2-1, the CDR3 gives the full variable domain: KAGVTQTPRYLIKTRGQQVTLSCSPISGHRSVSWYQQTPGQGLQFLFEYFSETQRNKGNFPGRFSGRQFSNSRSEMNVSTLELGDSALYLCASSLAASGGYNEQFFGPGTRLTVL.

This clonotype was detected ten times or more. The V call is TRBV6-5, the J call TRBJ1-5; possibly TRBD1 for D (6 bases). The CDR3 extends over 17 amino acids. The germline gives CDR1 MNHEY, CDR2 SVGAGI. Trimming took off 2 bases at V and 2 bases at J, with 16 bases between the two ends. CDR3 in DNA: TGTGCCAGCAGTTACCTTAGGGGGGCGCCGGGCAATCAGCCCCAGCATTTT. Encoded protein: CASSYLRGAPGNQPQHF.

At least ten counts were recorded for this clonotype. Mismatch with germline at one junction end may stem from a read error. This chain links TRBV7-7 with TRBJ2-6; tentatively, D is TRBD1 or TRBD2 (5 bases each). CDR1 is SSHAT and CDR2 is FNYEAQ in the germline V gene (reference sequence). The CDR3 is 19 residues long. The CDR3 reads CASSPSVGDLWRGANVLTF. For the CDR3, the DNA is TGTGCTAGCAGTCCTAGTGTGGGGGACCTCTGGCGTGGGGCCAACGTCCTGACTTTC. Supplemented by reference TRBV7-7 and TRBJ2-6, the full variable domain reads GAGVSQSPRYKVTKRGQDVTLRCDPISSHATLYWYQQALGQGPEFLTYFNYEAQPDKSGLPSDRFSAERPEGSISTLTIQRTEQRDSAMYRCASSPSVGDLWRGANVLTFGAGSRLTVL.

Many counts were recorded for this clonotype. The DNA for the CDR3 is TGCGCCAGCAGCTCGCCGCTTCGACAGGGGGCGAGCAATGAGCAGTTCTTC. Protein product: CASSSPLRQGASNEQFF. The chain carries TRBV5-1 and TRBJ2-1, with TRBD1 matching 10 bases. From germline, CDR1 is SGHRS and CDR2 YFSETQ. The CDR3 runs 17 residues. V lost 3 bases and J lost 6; bases outside the gene matches: 12.

This clonotype occurred many times. The chain combines TRBV20-1 with TRBJ2-4, with TRBD1 matching over 7 bases. V shed 4 bases and J 4 bases; nucleotides not matched to a gene: 4. Germline V lookup: CDR1 DFQATT, CDR2 SNEGSKA (reference sequence). This CDR3 is 13 amino acids long. The CDR3 reads CSAKGQSKNIQYF. CDR3 DNA sequence: TGCAGTGCTAAGGGACAGAGTAAAAACATTCAGTACTTC.

This clonotype has at least ten counts. One junction end does not reproduce the germline sequence, and a read error may be involved. The chain couples TRBV7-7 to TRBJ2-5, with unresolved D. Germline assignment: CDR1 SSHAT and CDR2 FNYEAQ (reference sequence). The CDR3 has 13 residues. The CDR3 DNA reads TGTGCTAGCAGCTGGGCAAGAGGAGAGACCCAGTACTTC. Translating gives CASSWARGETQYF.

This clonotype has ten or more counts. The J gene is TRBJ2-1, the V gene TRBV30; 7 nucleotides align to TRBD2. CDR3 size: 15 residues. Trimming cost V 3 bases and J 7 bases; bases outside gene matches: 12. The germline V gene has CDR1 GTSNPN and CDR2 SVGIG (reference sequence). CDR3 nucleotides: TGTGCCTGGAGCGGGGGGTTGGAAGCGTGGAATGAGCAGTTCTTC. Encoded protein: CAWSGGLEAWNEQFF.